This T cell receptor beta chain was obtained from a study of blood T cells in healthy people across ages. There were healthy Caucasian individuals from Russia, aged roughly 6 to 90, serving as donors. Findings and caveats of the study: Estimated diversity that came from one million T cells was considered an underestimate. There was a strong correlation between TCR beta diversity and naive T cell percentage.

A second roughly 7 to 12 cycle PCR used barcoded and J-beta primers. TCRdb ran MiXCR on the 5' RACE reads and lists one entry per CDR3 protein. The sample holds more than 800,000 distinct CDR3 sequences, roughly 45% seen once. In regard to this clonotype: The antigen remains undetermined. A read error may be the cause here, since a much bigger clone is one base away.

The sequenced sample consisted of blood. This TCR came from an older woman in good health.

CDR3 protein: CSARLTGRETQYF. The CDR3 bases are TGCAGTGCCCGGCTGACAGGGAGGGAGACCCAGTACTTC. This chain connects TRBV20-1 to TRBJ2-7, with a weak D call TRBD1 (7 bases). The J call may be wrong; the DNA end is better matched by TRBJ2-5. The V gene's germline CDR1 is DFQATT and CDR2 SNEGSKA (reference sequence). The CDR3 totals 13 residues.